Described below is a single T cell receptor (beta chain) sequence and its context. The antigen is undetermined. Generated by immunoSEQ multiplex PCR, the TCRdb table keeps only in-frame clones and is missing some. The repertoire holds about 83,000 clones, roughly 92% seen once, with over 0.12% in the top ten. The data are from a study of human versus mouse CDR3 diversity and MHC coevolution. Naive CD4 T cells, CD45RO-negative and CD62L-positive, were flow-sorted from PBMCs. Study-wide results and caveats: Human CDR3s averaged more deletions and insertions than mouse CDR3s.

The V gene lost 8 bases and the J gene lost 5 bases, with 13 bases spanning the gap. The CDR3 has 14 amino acids. Germline-derived CDR1 and CDR2 are MNHEY and SMNVEV (reference sequence). The TCR sequence derives from a person between 30 and 69 years old in good health. This chain uses TRBV27 with TRBJ1-6; D may be TRBD1 (6 bases). The material sequenced was naive CD4+ T cells from blood. Subset noted: CD45RO-negative CD62L-positive naive CD4 T cells. CDR3: CASRNRAHNSPLHF. In nucleotides, the CDR3 is TGTGCCAGCCGCAACAGGGCCCATAATTCACCCCTCCACTTT.